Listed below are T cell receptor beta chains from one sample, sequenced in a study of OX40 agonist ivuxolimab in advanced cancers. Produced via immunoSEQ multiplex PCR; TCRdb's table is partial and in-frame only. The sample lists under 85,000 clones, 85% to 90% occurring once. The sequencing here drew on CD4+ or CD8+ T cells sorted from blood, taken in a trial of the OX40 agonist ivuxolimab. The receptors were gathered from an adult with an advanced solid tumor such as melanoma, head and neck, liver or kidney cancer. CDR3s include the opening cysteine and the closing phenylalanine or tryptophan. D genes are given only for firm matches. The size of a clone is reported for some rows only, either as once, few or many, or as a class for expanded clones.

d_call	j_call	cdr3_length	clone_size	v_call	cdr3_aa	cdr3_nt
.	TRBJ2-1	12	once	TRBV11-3	CASSLVADEQFF	TGTGCCAGCAGCTTAGTCGCGGATGAGCAGTTCTTC
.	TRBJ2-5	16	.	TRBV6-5	CASSYRRELGGETQYF	TGTGCCAGCAGTTACCGCCGCGAGTTAGGTGGAGAGACCCAGTACTTC
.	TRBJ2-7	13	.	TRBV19	CASSIDRGLEQYF	TGTGCCAGTAGTATAGACAGGGGACTCGAGCAGTACTTC
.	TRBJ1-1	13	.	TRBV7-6	CASSSIQGTEAFF	TGTGCCAGCAGCTCTATTCAGGGCACTGAAGCTTTCTTT
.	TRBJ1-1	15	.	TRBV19	CASSTSGRMNTEAFF	TGTGCCAGTAGTACCTCCGGACGGATGAACACTGAAGCTTTCTTT
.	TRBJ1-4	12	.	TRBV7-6	CASSLDGEKLFF	TGTGCCAGCAGCTTGGACGGTGAAAAACTGTTTTTT
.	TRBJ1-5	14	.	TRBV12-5	CASGLGQNNQPQHF	TGTGCTAGTGGTTTGGGACAGAACAATCAGCCCCAGCATTTT
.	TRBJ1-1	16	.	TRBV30	CAWSVLLSRADTEAFF	TGTGCCTGGAGTGTACTCTTGAGCAGGGCGGACACTGAAGCTTTCTTT
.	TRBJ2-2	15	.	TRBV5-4	CASSLSRANTGELFF	TGTGCCAGCAGCTTAAGCAGGGCGAACACCGGGGAGCTGTTTTTT
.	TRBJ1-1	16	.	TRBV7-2	CASSLSNRLMNTEAFF	TGTGCCAGCAGCTTAAGCAACAGGCTCATGAACACTGAAGCTTTCTTT
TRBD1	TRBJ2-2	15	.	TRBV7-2	CASSRGTGEAGELFF	TGTGCCAGCAGCCGGGGGACAGGGGAGGCCGGGGAGCTGTTTTTT
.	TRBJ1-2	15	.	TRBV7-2	CASSLEGTGNYGYTF	TGTGCCAGCAGCTTAGAGGGGACCGGAAACTATGGCTACACCTTC
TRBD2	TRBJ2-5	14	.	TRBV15	CATSRRLAAETQYF	TGTGCCACCAGCAGGAGACTAGCGGCAGAGACCCAGTACTTC
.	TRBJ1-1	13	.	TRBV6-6	CASSYGRNTEAFF	TGTGCCAGCAGTTACGGCAGGAACACTGAAGCTTTCTTT
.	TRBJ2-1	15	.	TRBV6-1	CASTTGRSSYNEQFF	TGTGCCAGCACCACAGGGCGAAGCTCCTACAATGAGCAGTTCTTC
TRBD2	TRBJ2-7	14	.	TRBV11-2	CASSLGAGLNEQYF	TGTGCCAGCAGCTTAGGAGCGGGACTCAACGAGCAGTACTTC
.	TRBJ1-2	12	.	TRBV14	CASSSRNYGYTF	TGTGCCAGCAGCTCTCGGAACTATGGCTACACCTTC
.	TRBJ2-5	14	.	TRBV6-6	CASSSDLGTTTQYF	TGTGCCAGCAGTTCGGACCTAGGGACAACGACCCAGTACTTC
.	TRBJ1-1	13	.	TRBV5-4	CASSLSVNTEAFF	TGTGCCAGCAGCTTGTCAGTGAACACTGAAGCTTTCTTT
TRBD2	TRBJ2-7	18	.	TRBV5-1	CASTSRTGRREGAYEQYF	TGCGCCAGCACCTCTCGAACAGGCCGACGGGAGGGAGCCTACGAGCAGTACTTC
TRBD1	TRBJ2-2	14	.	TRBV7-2	CASSLDRGQRELFF	TGTGCCAGCAGCTTGGACAGGGGGCAACGGGAGCTGTTTTTT
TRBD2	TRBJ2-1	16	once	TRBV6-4	CARKGMYGGIYNEQFF	TGTGCCAGAAAAGGAATGTACGGGGGGATTTACAATGAGCAGTTCTTC
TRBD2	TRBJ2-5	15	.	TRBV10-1	CASSGGRGGQETQYF	TGCGCCAGCAGTGGGGGACGCGGGGGGCAAGAGACCCAGTACTTC
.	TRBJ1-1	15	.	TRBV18	CASSPSNGGDDEAFF	TGTGCCAGCTCTCCCTCTAACGGGGGTGATGATGAAGCTTTCTTT
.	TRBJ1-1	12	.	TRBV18	CASSGTGAEAFF	TGTGCCAGCTCTGGGACTGGTGCTGAAGCTTTCTTT
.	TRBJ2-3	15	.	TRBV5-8	CASSRRGASRDTQYF	TGTGCCAGCAGCCGTCGGGGGGCATCACGGGATACGCAGTATTTT
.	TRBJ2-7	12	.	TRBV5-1	CASSLVGREQYF	TGCGCCAGCAGCTTGGTCGGGCGCGAGCAGTACTTC
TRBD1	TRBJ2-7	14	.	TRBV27	CASSFRDRADEQYF	TGTGCCAGCAGTTTCCGGGACAGGGCCGACGAGCAGTACTTC
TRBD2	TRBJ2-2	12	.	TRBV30	CAWTAGAGELFF	TGTGCCTGGACAGCGGGGGCCGGGGAGCTGTTTTTT
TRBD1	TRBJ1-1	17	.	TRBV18	CASSLTTTGIQNTEAFF	TGTGCCAGCTCACTTACGACGACAGGGATTCAAAACACTGAAGCTTTCTTT
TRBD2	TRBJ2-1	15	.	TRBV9	CASSVTGLAGLEQFF	TGTGCCAGCAGCGTAACGGGACTAGCGGGACTTGAGCAGTTCTTC
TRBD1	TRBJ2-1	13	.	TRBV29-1	CSGGQGAGTEQFF	TGCAGCGGGGGACAGGGGGCAGGGACTGAGCAGTTCTTC
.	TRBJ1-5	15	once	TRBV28	CASSLRGAYNQPQHF	TGTGCCAGCAGTTTAAGAGGGGCCTACAATCAGCCCCAGCATTTT
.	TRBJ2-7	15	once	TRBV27	CASSFSRQVLDEQYF	TGTGCCAGCAGTTTCAGTCGGCAGGTCTTAGACGAGCAGTACTTC
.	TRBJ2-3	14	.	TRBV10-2	CASSFGSMTDTQYF	TGCGCCAGCAGCTTTGGAAGTATGACAGATACGCAGTATTTT
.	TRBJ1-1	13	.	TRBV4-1	CASRASMNTEAFF	TGCGCCAGCAGGGCCAGCATGAACACTGAAGCTTTCTTT
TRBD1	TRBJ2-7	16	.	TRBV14	CASSQGAAQGAGEQYF	TGTGCCAGCAGCCAAGGGGCGGCCCAGGGGGCTGGCGAGCAGTACTTC
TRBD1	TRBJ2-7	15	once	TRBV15	CATSRDPQGQYEQYF	TGTGCCACCAGCAGAGATCCACAGGGGCAATACGAGCAGTACTTC
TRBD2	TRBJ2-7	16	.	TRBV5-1	CASSPSRASGLYEQYF	TGCGCCAGCAGCCCGTCTCGGGCTAGCGGCCTCTACGAGCAGTACTTC
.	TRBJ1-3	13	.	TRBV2	CASSWGSGNTIYF	TGTGCCAGCAGTTGGGGAAGTGGAAACACCATATATTTT
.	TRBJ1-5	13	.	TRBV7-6	CASSLAAHQPQHF	TGTGCCAGCAGCTTAGCCGCCCATCAGCCCCAGCATTTT
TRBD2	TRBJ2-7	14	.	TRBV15	CATSRELLAGEEYF	TGTGCCACCAGCAGAGAATTACTAGCGGGAGAGGAGTACTTC
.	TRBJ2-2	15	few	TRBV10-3	CAISAIAGGTGELFF	TGTGCCATCAGTGCAATCGCAGGAGGGACCGGGGAGCTGTTTTTT
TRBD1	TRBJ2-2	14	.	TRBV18	CASSPDRDAGELFF	TGTGCCAGCTCCCCGGACAGGGACGCCGGGGAGCTGTTTTTT
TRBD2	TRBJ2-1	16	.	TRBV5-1	CASSLAVTSGYNEQFF	TGCGCCAGCAGCTTGGCCGTTACTAGCGGTTACAATGAGCAGTTCTTC
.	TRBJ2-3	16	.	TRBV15	CATSRPRTVSADTQYF	TGTGCCACCAGCAGACCTAGGACAGTTTCTGCAGATACGCAGTATTTT
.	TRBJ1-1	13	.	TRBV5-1	CASLAPGNTEAFF	TGCGCCAGCCTGGCCCCAGGGAACACTGAAGCTTTCTTT
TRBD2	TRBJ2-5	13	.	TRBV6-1	CASSDGTSFTQYF	TGTGCCAGCAGTGACGGGACTAGCTTTACCCAGTACTTC
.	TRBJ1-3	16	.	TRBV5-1	CASSEQTGASGNTIYF	TGCGCCAGCAGCGAACAAACTGGGGCCTCTGGAAACACCATATATTTT
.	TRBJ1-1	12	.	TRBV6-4	CASSEGKGLAFF	TGTGCCAGCAGTGAAGGGAAGGGGCTGGCTTTCTTT
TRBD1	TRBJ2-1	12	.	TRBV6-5	CASSRQGNEQFF	TGTGCCAGCAGTCGACAGGGCAATGAGCAGTTCTTC
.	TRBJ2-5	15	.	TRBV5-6	CASSLEKWGQETQYF	TGTGCCAGCAGCTTGGAAAAGTGGGGCCAAGAGACCCAGTACTTC
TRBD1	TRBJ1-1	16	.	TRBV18	CASSPRPGGRDTEAFF	TGTGCCAGCTCACCTCGCCCAGGGGGGAGGGACACTGAAGCTTTCTTT
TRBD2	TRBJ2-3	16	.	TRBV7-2	CASSSTPGLNTDTQYF	TGTGCCAGCAGCAGCACCCCGGGACTAAACACAGATACGCAGTATTTT
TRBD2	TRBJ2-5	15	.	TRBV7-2	CASSLMGGGAETQYF	TGTGCCAGCAGCTTAATGGGCGGGGGGGCGGAGACCCAGTACTTC